This is a list of T cell receptor beta chains from one sample in a study of beta chain features in type 1 diabetes. Assay used: immunoSEQ multiplex PCR; TCRdb lists only in-frame clones, some missing. This sample carries roughly 290,000 clones, approximately 8% of them seen once, and the ten largest clones take approximately 0.93%. What was sequenced was central memory CD4+ T cells from blood. These TCRs come from a woman between 18 and 29 years old in good health. CDR3s include the opening cysteine and the closing phenylalanine or tryptophan. A D gene is named only where the DNA matches it firmly. Part of the rows lack a size; the others show once, few, many or a class for expanded clones.

>few|TRBV7-9|TRBJ2-1|-
TGTGCCAGCAGCTTCTTACTAGCCAATGAGCAGTTCTTC
CASSFLLANEQFF
>-|TRBV29-1|TRBJ2-3|-
TGCAGCGTTGAAGACAGACACCTCACAGATACGCAGTATTTT
CSVEDRHLTDTQYF
>-|TRBV5-1|TRBJ1-2|TRBD1
TGCGCCAGCAGCTTGGAGGGGACAGTCTCGAGAGGCTACACCTTC
CASSLEGTVSRGYTF
>few|TRBV7-2|TRBJ2-2|TRBD1
TGTGCCAGCAGCGTCCGGGACAGCCTCACCGGGGAGCTGTTTTTT
CASSVRDSLTGELFF
>-|TRBV6-6|TRBJ1-2|-
TGTGCCAGCAGTTACTCAGGGAAGAATGGCTACACCTTC
CASSYSGKNGYTF
>few|TRBV30|TRBJ1-2|-
TGTGCCTGGACCTTAAGGGTGTTTTCGGATGGCTACACCTTC
CAWTLRVFSDGYTF
>-|TRBV4-3|TRBJ1-1|-
TGCGCCAGCAGCCAACAGGTCGGCGCTGAAGCTTTCTTT
CASSQQVGAEAFF
>few|TRBV7-9|TRBJ1-5|-
TGTGCCAGCAAACAGGATGGGCCTAATCAGCCCCAGCATTTT
CASKQDGPNQPQHF
>few|TRBV9|TRBJ1-2|-
TGTGCCAGCAGCTCCGATGGCTACACCTTC
CASSSDGYTF
>-|TRBV4-3|TRBJ1-4|-
TGCGCCAGCAGCCAAGAACCAACTAATGAAAAACTGTTTTTT
CASSQEPTNEKLFF
>few|TRBV30|TRBJ2-7|-
TGTGCCTGGAGTACTAACAAGTACTACGAGCAGTACTTC
CAWSTNKYYEQYF
>few|TRBV15|TRBJ2-5|TRBD1
TGTGCCACCAGCAAAGCCGCCGGGACAGGGAATAGGGAGCAGTACTTC
CATSKAAGTGNREQYF
>-|TRBV6-5|TRBJ2-1|-
TGTGCCAGCAGTTATCCGGGTGGGGCCCCCAGTGAGCAGTTCTTC
CASSYPGGAPSEQFF
>many|TRBV4-3|TRBJ1-4|TRBD1
TGCGCCAGCAGCCAGCAGCTGACAGGGGCTGGGAGTGAAAAACTGTTTTTT
CASSQQLTGAGSEKLFF
>many|TRBV21-1|TRBJ2-5|-
TGTGCCAGCAGCAAAGGGGGTCTAGCGGGAGTCTTAGAGACCCAGTACTTC
CASSKGGLAGVLETQYF
>few|TRBV28|TRBJ2-4|TRBD1
TGTGCCAGCGGTTCCTCTAGACAGGGGCAAGCTGTACGGGACATTCAGTACTTC
CASGSSRQGQAVRDIQYF
>few|TRBV5-1|TRBJ2-6|TRBD2
TGCGCCAGCAGCTTGTGGACTAGCGGGCTCATGGGGGCCAACGTCCTGACTTTC
CASSLWTSGLMGANVLTF
>few|TRBV30|TRBJ1-3|-
TGTGCCTGGAGTGTAATGCACTCTGGAAACACCATATATTTT
CAWSVMHSGNTIYF
>few|TRBV30|TRBJ2-3|-
TGTGCCTGGGCCCCAGCGGATACGCAGTATTTT
CAWAPADTQYF
>-|TRBV5-1|TRBJ2-2|-
TGCGCCAGCAGCTCCCACCAGGATGGGGAGCTGTTTTTT
CASSSHQDGELFF
>few|TRBV29-1|TRBJ2-5|TRBD1
TGCAGCGTTGAGGTTGACAGGGGCCAAGAGACCCAGTACTTC
CSVEVDRGQETQYF
>few|TRBV4-2|TRBJ2-3|TRBD2
TGTGCCAGCAGCCAAGAGGGGGGGCTAGCGGGAATCACAGATACGCAGTATTTT
CASSQEGGLAGITDTQYF
>many|TRBV5-1|TRBJ1-1|-
TGCGCCAGCAGCTTGGCCCCGGACACTGAAGCTTTCTTT
CASSLAPDTEAFF
>-|TRBV5-1|TRBJ2-3|-
TGCGCCAGCAGCTTGGAGTTCCCCTTTGGAGATACGCAGTATTTT
CASSLEFPFGDTQYF
>-|TRBV5-1|TRBJ2-3|TRBD2
TGCGCCAGCAGCCTGACGTCTAGCGGGAGTGCAACAGATACGCAGTATTTT
CASSLTSSGSATDTQYF
>-|TRBV2|TRBJ2-3|-
TGTGCCAGCAGCGTATTCCCCCCTACGCAGTATTTT
CASSVFPPTQYF
>-|TRBV6-6|TRBJ1-4|TRBD1
TGTGCCAGCAGGACAGGGGGCAATGAAAAACTGTTTTTT
CASRTGGNEKLFF
>many|TRBV5-4|TRBJ1-2|-
TGTGCCAGCAGCTTCAGGCAGAGAGATGTCTATGGCTACACCTTC
CASSFRQRDVYGYTF
>few|TRBV27|TRBJ2-3|-
TGTGCCAGCAGTTTGGTCCGGCAGGCCACCGGTACGCAGTATTTT
CASSLVRQATGTQYF
>few|TRBV7-2|TRBJ2-5|-
TGTGCCAGCAGCTCGTGGGGGTTGGAGACCCAGTACTTC
CASSSWGLETQYF
>-|TRBV19|TRBJ2-3|-
TGTGCCAGTAGGAATACAGATACGCAGTATTTT
CASRNTDTQYF
>-|TRBV6-6|TRBJ2-6|-
TGTGCCAGCAGGCTCCAGGGGTTCTCTGGGGCCAACGTCCTGACTTTC
CASRLQGFSGANVLTF
>few|TRBV14|TRBJ2-5|-
TGTGCCAGCAGCCATTACAGAACCCACCAAGAGACCCAGTACTTC
CASSHYRTHQETQYF
>-|TRBV19|TRBJ1-4|-
TGTGCCAGTAGCCTCCAGGGTTGGGAAAAACTGTTTTTT
CASSLQGWEKLFF
>many|TRBV14|TRBJ1-3|-
TGTGCCAGCAGCCAAGGTGCCTACACCATATATTTT
CASSQGAYTIYF
>few|TRBV13|TRBJ2-2|TRBD1
TGTGCCAGCAGCCCACGGGACAGGATTAGCGGGGAGCTGTTTTTT
CASSPRDRISGELFF
>many|TRBV23-1|TRBJ2-1|TRBD2
TGCGCCAGCAGTCAACGACTAGCGGGGGGGCCCTACAATGAGCAGTTCTTC
CASSQRLAGGPYNEQFF
>-|TRBV19|TRBJ2-7|-
TGTGCCAGTAGTTCCCTAGGAGGGGGCAGTAGGTCCTACGAGCAGTACTTC
CASSSLGGGSRSYEQYF
>-|TRBV14|TRBJ1-1|-
TGTGCCAGCAGTCGGGGGAACACTGAAGCTTTCTTT
CASSRGNTEAFF
>-|TRBV14|TRBJ2-7|-
TGTGCCAGCAGCCAAGTGGCACGTCAGCAGTACTTC
CASSQVARQQYF
>-|TRBV7-9|TRBJ2-2|-
TGTGCCAGCAGCTTCCTCAGAAACACCGGGGAGCTGTTTTTT
CASSFLRNTGELFF
>few|TRBV7-8|TRBJ1-1|-
TGTGCCAGCAGCTTAGATCGCGTGACAGCAGAAGCTTTCTTT
CASSLDRVTAEAFF
>-|TRBV29-1|TRBJ1-2|TRBD1
TGCAGCGTTAGAAGACAGGGTAACTATGGCTACACCTTC
CSVRRQGNYGYTF
>many|TRBV4-1|TRBJ1-5|-
TGCGCCAGCTGCAGCAATCAGCCCCAGCATTTT
CASCSNQPQHF
>few|TRBV4-1|TRBJ2-1|TRBD1
TGCGCCAGCAGCCAAGTCCCCGGGGGACAGGGGGCCGGCAATGAGCAGTTCTTC
CASSQVPGGQGAGNEQFF
>few|TRBV27|TRBJ1-1|-
TGTGCCAGCGGGCGCCGGGGACCCGGGGCGGGTGAAGCTTTCTTT
CASGRRGPGAGEAFF
>few|TRBV7-9|TRBJ2-3|TRBD2
TGTGCCAGCAGCTTAGGCCCGGGAGGAAAAGATACGCAGTATTTT
CASSLGPGGKDTQYF
>few|TRBV7-3|TRBJ1-1|-
TGTGCCAGCAGCTTAACAGGGGCTAACACTGAAGCTTTCTTT
CASSLTGANTEAFF
>few|TRBV4-3|TRBJ2-5|-
TGCGCCAGCAGCCAAGATCCGCAGGCGGTTGGCCAAGAGACCCAGTACTTC
CASSQDPQAVGQETQYF
>many|TRBV7-3|TRBJ2-3|TRBD1
TGTGCCAGCAGCTTAAGGGGACAGAGTACGCAGTATTTT
CASSLRGQSTQYF
>-|TRBV2|TRBJ2-1|TRBD1
TGTGCCAGCAGCTTTGACAGGGTCGGTAGAAGCGAGCAGTTCTTC
CASSFDRVGRSEQFF